The rows below give T cell receptor beta chains drawn from one sample of a study of Ad26.COV2.S vaccination and SARS-CoV-2 variants. Clones were read by immunoSEQ multiplex PCR, and TCRdb kept only the in-frame ones, dropping some. The sample records some 350,000 clones, roughly 81% being singletons. The specimen was peripheral blood, collected in a trial of Ad26.COV2.S vaccine versus placebo. Every receptor here comes from a person between 18 and 60 years old who received the Ad26.COV2.S COVID-19 vaccine or a placebo. Each CDR3 is given with its conserved first and last residue. The D gene is left open where the match is weak. Clone size is given for some rows only: seen once, a few or many times, or a class if the clone is expanded.

size: -
J: TRBJ2-2
D: -
V: TRBV5-1
CDR3: CASEKGTGSTTGELFF
DNA: TGCGCCAGCGAGAAGGGAACAGGTAGTACCACCGGGGAGCTGTTTTTT

size: -
J: TRBJ1-3
D: -
V: TRBV5-1
CDR3: CASSLATGSGNTIYF
DNA: TGCGCCAGCAGCTTGGCTACGGGTTCTGGAAACACCATATATTTT

size: few
J: TRBJ2-2
D: -
V: TRBV3-1/TRBV3-2
CDR3: CASSPLSGELFF
DNA: TGTGCCAGCAGCCCCCTATCCGGGGAGCTGTTTTTT

size: once
J: TRBJ2-5
D: TRBD1
V: TRBV15
CDR3: CATSIDRGQETQYF
DNA: TGTGCCACCAGCATAGACAGGGGCCAAGAGACCCAGTACTTC

size: -
J: TRBJ1-5
D: -
V: TRBV6-5
CDR3: CASSVTRVGNQPQHF
DNA: TGTGCCAGCAGCGTAACTAGGGTCGGGAATCAGCCCCAGCATTTT

size: -
J: TRBJ2-7
D: TRBD1
V: TRBV12-3/TRBV12-4
CDR3: CAAGTGLSEQYF
DNA: TGTGCCGCGGGGACAGGCTTATCCGAGCAGTACTTC

size: -
J: TRBJ2-1
D: -
V: TRBV2
CDR3: CASSDQEAIYNEQFF
DNA: TGTGCCAGCAGTGACCAGGAGGCGATCTACAATGAGCAGTTCTTC

size: -
J: TRBJ2-3
D: TRBD1
V: TRBV4-3
CDR3: CASSPQNGTGAGLGQYF
DNA: TGCGCCAGCAGCCCACAAAACGGGACAGGGGCCGGTTTAGGGCAGTATTTT

size: -
J: TRBJ1-1
D: TRBD1
V: TRBV11-2
CDR3: CASSYRDRGTSFF
DNA: TGTGCCAGCAGCTACCGGGACAGGGGGACGTCTTTCTTT

size: -
J: TRBJ2-5
D: TRBD1
V: TRBV4-3
CDR3: CASSQVIDRGFETQYF
DNA: TGCGCCAGCAGCCAAGTAATCGACAGGGGGTTCGAGACCCAGTACTTC

size: -
J: TRBJ1-2
D: -
V: TRBV6-4
CDR3: CASGPTRDLANYGYTF
DNA: TGTGCCAGCGGACCCACCCGGGACCTTGCTAACTATGGCTACACCTTC

size: -
J: TRBJ1-2
D: -
V: TRBV3-1/TRBV3-2
CDR3: CASSQGGLQGYTF
DNA: TGTGCCAGCAGCCAAGGGGGGCTGCAGGGCTACACCTTC

size: -
J: TRBJ2-5
D: -
V: TRBV27
CDR3: CASSLSLGPQETQYF
DNA: TGTGCCAGCAGTTTAAGTCTGGGCCCGCAAGAGACCCAGTACTTC

size: -
J: TRBJ1-6
D: TRBD1
V: TRBV27
CDR3: CASSLLVTGGRNSPLHF
DNA: TGTGCCAGCAGTTTACTAGTGACAGGGGGAAGAAATTCACCCCTCCACTTT

size: -
J: TRBJ2-3
D: TRBD1
V: TRBV3-1/TRBV3-2
CDR3: CASSRLGTGGTDTQYF
DNA: TGTGCCAGCAGCCGTCTCGGGACAGGGGGCACAGATACGCAGTATTTT

size: -
J: TRBJ2-1
D: TRBD2
V: TRBV6-5
CDR3: CASRPGLAYNEQFF
DNA: TGTGCCAGCAGGCCGGGACTAGCCTACAATGAGCAGTTCTTC

size: -
J: TRBJ2-1
D: -
V: TRBV4-1
CDR3: CASSQERARGRFF
DNA: TGCGCCAGCAGCCAAGAGCGGGCTAGAGGGCGGTTCTTC

size: once
J: TRBJ2-7
D: -
V: TRBV12-3/TRBV12-4
CDR3: CASSQARLEQYF
DNA: TGTGCCAGCAGCCAAGCCAGGCTTGAGCAGTACTTC

size: -
J: TRBJ1-4
D: -
V: TRBV16
CDR3: CASSQSVSFNEKLFF
DNA: TGTGCCAGCAGCCAATCGGTCAGTTTTAATGAAAAACTGTTTTTT

size: -
J: TRBJ2-7
D: -
V: TRBV5-1
CDR3: CASSLSGQSSYEQYF
DNA: TGCGCCAGCAGCTTATCGGGTCAAAGCTCCTACGAGCAGTACTTC

size: once
J: TRBJ2-5
D: TRBD2
V: TRBV7-2
CDR3: CASSARLAGGPRETQYF
DNA: TGTGCCAGCAGCGCAAGACTAGCGGGGGGGCCCCGGGAGACCCAGTACTTC

size: -
J: TRBJ1-3
D: -
V: TRBV9
CDR3: CASSARPQGLAGNTIYF
DNA: TGTGCCAGCAGCGCCCGGCCTCAGGGACTTGCTGGAAACACCATATATTTT

size: -
J: TRBJ2-3
D: -
V: TRBV7-9
CDR3: CASSLQGTDTQYF
DNA: TGTGCCAGCAGCTTACAGGGCACAGATACGCAGTATTTT

size: -
J: TRBJ1-2
D: -
V: TRBV5-6
CDR3: CASSSAGDRPFGYTF
DNA: TGTGCCAGCAGCTCGGCCGGGGATAGACCCTTTGGCTACACCTTC

size: once
J: TRBJ2-5
D: TRBD2
V: TRBV5-1
CDR3: CASSLGTSGKETQYF
DNA: TGCGCCAGCAGCTTGGGAACTAGCGGGAAAGAGACCCAGTACTTC

size: -
J: TRBJ2-7
D: TRBD1
V: TRBV7-2
CDR3: CASSPDRGQIYEQYF
DNA: TGTGCCAGCAGCCCAGACAGGGGGCAGATCTACGAGCAGTACTTC

size: -
J: TRBJ1-5
D: -
V: TRBV7-2
CDR3: CASSLAAGYDQPQHF
DNA: TGTGCCAGCAGCTTAGCGGCAGGCTACGATCAGCCCCAGCATTTT

size: -
J: TRBJ1-4
D: -
V: TRBV7-6
CDR3: CASSLDSREDSLMKKLFF
DNA: TGTGCCAGCAGCTTAGATTCACGGGAGGACAGCTTAATGAAAAAACTGTTTTTT

size: -
J: TRBJ2-6
D: -
V: TRBV9
CDR3: CASRATGANVLTF
DNA: TGTGCCAGCAGGGCCACCGGGGCCAACGTCCTGACTTTC

size: -
J: TRBJ2-1
D: TRBD2
V: TRBV29-1
CDR3: CSAPLAVSYNEQFF
DNA: TGCAGCGCCCCACTAGCGGTCTCCTACAATGAGCAGTTCTTC

size: -
J: TRBJ1-2
D: -
V: TRBV18
CDR3: CASSPEAGADYGYTF
DNA: TGTGCCAGCTCACCAGAGGCAGGGGCGGACTATGGCTACACCTTC

size: -
J: TRBJ2-5
D: TRBD2
V: TRBV3-1/TRBV3-2
CDR3: CASSRTSDQETQYF
DNA: TGTGCCAGCAGCCGGACTAGCGACCAAGAGACCCAGTACTTC

size: -
J: TRBJ1-1
D: -
V: TRBV3-1/TRBV3-2
CDR3: CASSQEFSGEDTEAFF
DNA: TGTGCCAGCAGCCAAGAGTTTTCGGGGGAAGACACTGAAGCTTTCTTT

size: once
J: TRBJ2-3
D: TRBD2
V: TRBV24-1
CDR3: CATSGTSGGATDTQYF
DNA: TGTGCCACCAGTGGGACTAGCGGGGGGGCTACAGATACGCAGTATTTT

size: many
J: TRBJ2-6
D: -
V: TRBV2
CDR3: CASRLTGTPRTGANVLTF
DNA: TGTGCCAGCAGACTAACCGGGACCCCGCGAACTGGGGCCAACGTCCTGACTTTC

size: -
J: TRBJ2-1
D: -
V: TRBV29-1
CDR3: CSVGRATGAVYNEQFF
DNA: TGCAGCGTTGGGAGGGCGACAGGAGCCGTATACAATGAGCAGTTCTTC

size: -
J: TRBJ2-4
D: -
V: TRBV28
CDR3: CASNEGENIQYF
DNA: TGTGCCAGCAATGAGGGCGAAAACATTCAGTACTTC

size: -
J: TRBJ1-1
D: -
V: TRBV5-6
CDR3: CASSLIPNTEAFF
DNA: TGTGCCAGCAGCTTAATACCGAACACTGAAGCTTTCTTT

size: -
J: TRBJ2-5
D: -
V: TRBV7-9
CDR3: CAIPPGEGEETQYF
DNA: TGTGCCATCCCCCCAGGGGAAGGGGAAGAGACCCAGTACTTC

size: -
J: TRBJ1-2
D: TRBD1
V: TRBV9
CDR3: CASSVGTGGTGSYTF
DNA: TGTGCCAGCAGCGTCGGCACGGGGGGGACAGGGAGCTACACCTTC

size: -
J: TRBJ1-1
D: -
V: TRBV7-9
CDR3: CASSLGGVMNTEAFF
DNA: TGTGCCAGCAGCTTAGGTGGGGTCATGAACACTGAAGCTTTCTTT

size: -
J: TRBJ2-2
D: -
V: TRBV7-9
CDR3: CAGRGGKIGELFF
DNA: TGTGCCGGCAGGGGGGGCAAGATCGGGGAGCTGTTTTTT

size: -
J: TRBJ1-2
D: -
V: TRBV4-3
CDR3: CASSQGWAGPNYGYTF
DNA: TGCGCCAGCAGCCAAGGGTGGGCAGGGCCCAACTATGGCTACACCTTC

size: once
J: TRBJ1-2
D: TRBD1
V: TRBV30
CDR3: CAWSLTGGYGYTF
DNA: TGTGCCTGGAGTTTGACAGGGGGCTATGGCTACACCTTC

size: -
J: TRBJ2-7
D: -
V: TRBV3-1/TRBV3-2
CDR3: CASGPPRTYEQYF
DNA: TGTGCCAGCGGTCCCCCGCGGACCTACGAGCAGTACTTC

size: -
J: TRBJ1-5
D: -
V: TRBV5-6
CDR3: CASSLAGQFNQPQHF
DNA: TGTGCCAGCAGCCTTGCGGGGCAGTTCAATCAGCCCCAGCATTTT

size: -
J: TRBJ1-3
D: -
V: TRBV21-1
CDR3: CASSKNRGGNTIYF
DNA: TGTGCCAGCAGCAAAAACCGCGGAGGAAACACCATATATTTT

size: -
J: TRBJ2-6
D: -
V: TRBV9
CDR3: CASSVGQAGANVLTF
DNA: TGTGCCAGCAGCGTAGGACAGGCTGGGGCCAACGTCCTGACTTTC

size: -
J: TRBJ1-2
D: -
V: TRBV28
CDR3: CASSFAGISGYTF
DNA: TGTGCCAGCAGTTTTGCAGGAATTAGTGGCTACACCTTC

size: -
J: TRBJ1-2
D: -
V: TRBV12-5
CDR3: CASGYGSYGYTF
DNA: TGTGCTAGTGGTTACGGGAGTTATGGCTACACCTTC

size: -
J: TRBJ2-7
D: -
V: TRBV27
CDR3: CASTSGTFPYEQYF
DNA: TGTGCCAGCACCTCGGGGACATTTCCCTACGAGCAGTACTTC

size: -
J: TRBJ2-1
D: -
V: TRBV7-2
CDR3: CASTTRFSYNEQFF
DNA: TGTGCCAGCACGACTAGATTCTCCTACAATGAGCAGTTCTTC

size: -
J: TRBJ2-1
D: TRBD2
V: TRBV5-1
CDR3: CASSLATTRSGRYNEQFF
DNA: TGCGCCAGCAGCTTGGCGACTACAAGAAGCGGGAGGTACAATGAGCAGTTCTTC

size: -
J: TRBJ2-6
D: -
V: TRBV10-3
CDR3: CAISEVGAGANVLTF
DNA: TGTGCCATCAGTGAGGTAGGGGCTGGGGCCAACGTCCTGACTTTC

size: -
J: TRBJ2-2
D: -
V: TRBV28
CDR3: CASSLGPGATTNTGELFF
DNA: TGTGCCAGCAGTTTAGGCCCCGGGGCCACCACTAACACCGGGGAGCTGTTTTTT

size: -
J: TRBJ1-2
D: -
V: TRBV28
CDR3: CASSPVGVLRNYGYTF
DNA: TGTGCCAGCAGCCCTGTCGGGGTCCTTAGGAACTATGGCTACACCTTC

size: -
J: TRBJ1-6
D: -
V: TRBV30
CDR3: CAWRTQGSPLHF
DNA: TGTGCCTGGAGGACCCAGGGCTCACCCCTCCACTTT